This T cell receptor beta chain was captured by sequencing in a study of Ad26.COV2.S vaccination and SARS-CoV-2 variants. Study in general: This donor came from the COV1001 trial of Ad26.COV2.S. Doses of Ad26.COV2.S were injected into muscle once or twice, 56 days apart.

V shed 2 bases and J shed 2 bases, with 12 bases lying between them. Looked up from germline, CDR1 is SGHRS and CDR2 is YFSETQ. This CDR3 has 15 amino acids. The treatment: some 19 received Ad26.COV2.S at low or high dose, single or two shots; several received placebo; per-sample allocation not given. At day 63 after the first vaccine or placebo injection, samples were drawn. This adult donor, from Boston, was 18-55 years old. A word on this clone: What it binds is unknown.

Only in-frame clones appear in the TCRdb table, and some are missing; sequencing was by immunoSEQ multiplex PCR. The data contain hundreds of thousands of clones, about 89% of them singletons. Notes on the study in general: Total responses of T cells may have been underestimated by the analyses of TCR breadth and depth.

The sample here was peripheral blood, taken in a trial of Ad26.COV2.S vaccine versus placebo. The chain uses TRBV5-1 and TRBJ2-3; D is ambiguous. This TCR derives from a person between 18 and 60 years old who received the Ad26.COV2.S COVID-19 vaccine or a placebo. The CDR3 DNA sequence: TGCGCCAGCAGCTTCTGGGGATCACACACAGATACGCAGTATTTT. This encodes CASSFWGSHTDTQYF.